In its sample, the clone carrying this T cell receptor beta chain was seen a few times. As yet, its antigen is unknown. The record originates from a study of T cells after posttransplantation cyclophosphamide. Broader study findings: Tissue-infiltrating T cells from skin or gut overlapped little with blood T cells. After PTCy, TRB diversity resembled that of CNI/methotrexate controls.

The trim removed 6 bases at V and 4 bases at J, leaving 5 bases unmatched. Germline assignment: CDR1 ENHRY and CDR2 SYGVKD. CDR3 size: 14 residues. Clones were sequenced by immunoSEQ multiplex PCR, and TCRdb holds only the in-frame ones, with some missing. Of roughly 15,000 clones in the sample, approximately 78% were seen once. Sampled 1 year posttransplant, controls received myeloablative marrow transplants, methotrexate and a calcineurin inhibitor. The material was PBMCs, obtained 410 to 450 days after allogeneic stem cell transplant with calcineurin inhibitor and methotrexate. This receptor was taken from a male patient between 25 and 39 years old who received an allogeneic stem cell transplant from an unrelated donor, was CMV-positive, and had acute and chronic GVHD. Some T cells could come from the graft donor. This chain uses TRBV10-3 with TRBJ1-1; 10 bases map to TRBD1. CDR3 region: CAIRGTGVGTEAFF. The DNA of the CDR3 is TGTGCCATCAGGGGGACAGGGGTAGGCACTGAAGCTTTCTTT.